This T cell receptor (beta chain) was sequenced in a study of T cell repertoires in cytomegalovirus infection. As for the study in general: Both CMV infection and a matching HLA type were indicated by public TCR beta signatures.

This clonotype occurred many times. Its specificity is unknown. TCRdb ran MiXCR on the reads and lists one entry per CDR3 protein. The sample lists 200,000 to 300,000 distinct CDR3 sequences; around 6.2% were seen once. Study-wide points: HLA-C-restricted CMV clonotypes gave the most frequent clonotype in two of eight donors.

V dropped 3 bases and J dropped 0; count of bases not matched to a gene: 10. The germline V gene encodes CDR1 KGHSH and CDR2 LQKENI. The CDR3 extends over 18 amino acids. The gene calls are TRBV18 and TRBJ2-1; 8 bases line up with TRBD1. This TCR derives from a human donor in good health (CMV status not recorded). Some clones in this sample may be carry-over from other donors' samples. The sequenced sample consisted of PBMCs. The CDR3 region has the DNA TGTGCCAGCTCACCTCTGGGGACAGGCACAAGCTCCTACAATGAGCAGTTCTTC. Translation: CASSPLGTGTSSYNEQFF. The full variable domain, rest sourced from reference TRBV18 and TRBJ2-1, is NAGVMQNPRHLVRRRGQEARLRCSPMKGHSHVYWYRQLPEEGLKFMVYLQKENIIDESGMPKERFSAEFPKEGPSILRIQQVVRGDSAAYFCASSPLGTGTSSYNEQFFGPGTRLTVL.